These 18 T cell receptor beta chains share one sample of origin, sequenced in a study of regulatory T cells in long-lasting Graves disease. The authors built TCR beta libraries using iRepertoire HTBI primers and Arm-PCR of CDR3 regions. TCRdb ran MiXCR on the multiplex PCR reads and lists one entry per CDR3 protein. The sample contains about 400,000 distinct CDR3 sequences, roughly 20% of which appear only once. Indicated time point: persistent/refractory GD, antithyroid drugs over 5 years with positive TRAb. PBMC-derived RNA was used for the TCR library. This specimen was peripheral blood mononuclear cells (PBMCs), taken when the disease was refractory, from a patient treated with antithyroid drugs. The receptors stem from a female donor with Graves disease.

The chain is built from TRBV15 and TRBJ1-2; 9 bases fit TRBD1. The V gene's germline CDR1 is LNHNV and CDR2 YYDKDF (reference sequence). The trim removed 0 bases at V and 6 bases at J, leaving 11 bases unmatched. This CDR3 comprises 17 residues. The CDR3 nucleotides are TGTGCCACCAGCAGAGACGGGACAGGGTATATAGGGAATGGCTACACCTTC. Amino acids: CATSRDGTGYIGNGYTF.

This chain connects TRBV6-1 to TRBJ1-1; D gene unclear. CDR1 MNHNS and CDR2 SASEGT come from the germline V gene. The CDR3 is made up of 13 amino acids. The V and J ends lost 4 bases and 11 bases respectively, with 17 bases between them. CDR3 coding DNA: TGTGCCAGCAGTGCTCCTCGGACCAGGCGGGCTTTCTTT. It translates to CASSAPRTRRAFF.

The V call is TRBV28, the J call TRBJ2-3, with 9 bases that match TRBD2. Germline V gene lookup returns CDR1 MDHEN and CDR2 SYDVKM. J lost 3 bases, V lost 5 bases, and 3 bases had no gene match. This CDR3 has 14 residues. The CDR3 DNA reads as TGTGCCAGCAGTCGACTAGCGGAGACAGATACGCAGTATTTT. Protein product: CASSRLAETDTQYF.

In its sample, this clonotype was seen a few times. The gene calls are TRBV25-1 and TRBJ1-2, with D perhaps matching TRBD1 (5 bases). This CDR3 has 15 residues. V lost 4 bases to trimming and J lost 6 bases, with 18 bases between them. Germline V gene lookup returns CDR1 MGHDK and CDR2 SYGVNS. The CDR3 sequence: CASSASGWDPNGYTF. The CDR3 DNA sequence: TGTGCCAGCAGTGCCTCAGGGTGGGACCCCAATGGCTACACCTTC.

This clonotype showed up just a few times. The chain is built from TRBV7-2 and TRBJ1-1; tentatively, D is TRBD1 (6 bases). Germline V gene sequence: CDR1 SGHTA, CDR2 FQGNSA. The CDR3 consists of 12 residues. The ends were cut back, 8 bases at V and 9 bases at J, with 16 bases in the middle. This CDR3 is CASGAGTSQAFF. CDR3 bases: TGTGCCAGCGGCGCTGGGACAAGTCAAGCTTTCTTT.

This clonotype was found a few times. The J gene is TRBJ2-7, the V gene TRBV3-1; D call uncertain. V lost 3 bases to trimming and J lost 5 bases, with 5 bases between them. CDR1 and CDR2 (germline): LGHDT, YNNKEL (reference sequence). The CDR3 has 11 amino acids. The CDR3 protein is CASSHSDEQYF. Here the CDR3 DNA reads TGTGCCAGCAGCCATAGTGACGAGCAGTACTTC.

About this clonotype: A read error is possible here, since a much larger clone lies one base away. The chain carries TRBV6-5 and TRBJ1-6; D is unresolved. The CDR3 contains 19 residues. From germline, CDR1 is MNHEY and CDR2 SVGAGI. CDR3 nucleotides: TGTGCCAGCAGTTACTCGATACTAGGGATCGGCTCCTATAATTCACCCCCCCACTTT. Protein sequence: CASSYSILGIGSYNSPPHF.

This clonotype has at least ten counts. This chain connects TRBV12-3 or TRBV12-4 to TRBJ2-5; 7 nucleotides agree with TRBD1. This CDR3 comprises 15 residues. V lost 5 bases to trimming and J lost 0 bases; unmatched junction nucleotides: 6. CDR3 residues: CASSTGESDQETQYF. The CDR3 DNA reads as TGTGCCAGCAGTACAGGGGAGTCGGACCAAGAGACCCAGTACTTC.

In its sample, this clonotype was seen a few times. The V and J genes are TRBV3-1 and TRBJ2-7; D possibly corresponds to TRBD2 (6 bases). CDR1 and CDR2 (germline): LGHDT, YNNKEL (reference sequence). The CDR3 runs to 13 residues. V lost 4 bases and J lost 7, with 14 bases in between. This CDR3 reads CASSRGTSGEQYF. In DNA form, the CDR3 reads TGTGCCAGCAGCCGCGGGACTTCGGGAGAGCAGTACTTC.

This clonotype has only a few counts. The CDR3 DNA follows: TGTGCCAGCAGTGAATATCAGGGCGCAACTAATGAAAAACTGTTTTTT. Translating gives CASSEYQGATNEKLFF. The rearrangement joins TRBV25-1 to TRBJ1-4, with a tentative D call TRBD1 (5 bases). This CDR3 spans 16 amino acids. The germline V and J ends were trimmed by 0 bases and 0 bases, with 8 bases remaining between them. CDR1 MGHDK and CDR2 SYGVNS come from the germline V gene.

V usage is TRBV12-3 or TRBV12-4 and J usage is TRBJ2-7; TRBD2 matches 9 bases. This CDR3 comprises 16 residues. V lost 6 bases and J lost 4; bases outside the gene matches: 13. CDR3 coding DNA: TGTGCCAGCAGGCCACAAACTAGCGGGTCTAAGTACGAGCAGTACTTC. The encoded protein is CASRPQTSGSKYEQYF.

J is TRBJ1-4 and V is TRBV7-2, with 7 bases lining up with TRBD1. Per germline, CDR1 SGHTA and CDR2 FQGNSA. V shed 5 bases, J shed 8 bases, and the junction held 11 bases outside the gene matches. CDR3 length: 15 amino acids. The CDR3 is CASSRTGAGREKLFF. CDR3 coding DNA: TGTGCCAGCAGCCGTACAGGGGCCGGGAGGGAAAAACTGTTTTTT.

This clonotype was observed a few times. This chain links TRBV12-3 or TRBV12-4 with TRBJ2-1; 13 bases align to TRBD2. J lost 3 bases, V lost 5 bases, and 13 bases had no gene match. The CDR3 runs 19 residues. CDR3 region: CASSQFRTSGRGGYNEQFF. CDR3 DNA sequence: TGTGCCAGCAGTCAATTTAGGACTAGCGGGAGAGGTGGCTACAATGAGCAGTTCTTC.

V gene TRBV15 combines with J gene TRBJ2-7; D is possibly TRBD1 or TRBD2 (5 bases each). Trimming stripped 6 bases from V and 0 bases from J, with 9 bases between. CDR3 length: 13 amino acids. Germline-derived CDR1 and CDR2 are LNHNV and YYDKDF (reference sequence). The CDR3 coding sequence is TGTGCCACCAGAGAGGGGCTCTCCTACGAGCAGTACTTC. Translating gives CATREGLSYEQYF.

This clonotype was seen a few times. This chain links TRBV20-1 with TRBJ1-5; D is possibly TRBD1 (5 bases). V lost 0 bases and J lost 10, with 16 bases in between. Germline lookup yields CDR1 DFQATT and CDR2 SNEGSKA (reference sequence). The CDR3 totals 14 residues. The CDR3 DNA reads TGCAGTGCTAGAGACCCACAGGACTATGTTCCCCAGCATTTT. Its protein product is CSARDPQDYVPQHF.

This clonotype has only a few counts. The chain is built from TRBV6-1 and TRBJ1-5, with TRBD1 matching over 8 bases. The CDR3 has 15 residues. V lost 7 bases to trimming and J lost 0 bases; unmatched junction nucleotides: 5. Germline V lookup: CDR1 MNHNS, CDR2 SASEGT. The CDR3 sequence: CASNRDRTSNQPQHF. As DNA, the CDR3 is TGTGCCAGCAACCGGGACAGGACTAGCAATCAGCCCCAGCATTTT.

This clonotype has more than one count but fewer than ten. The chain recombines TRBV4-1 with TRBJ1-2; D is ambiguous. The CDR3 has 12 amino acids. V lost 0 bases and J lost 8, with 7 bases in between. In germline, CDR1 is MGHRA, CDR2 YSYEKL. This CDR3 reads CASSQDVSGYTF. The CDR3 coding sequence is TGCGCCAGCAGCCAAGATGTTAGCGGCTACACCTTC.

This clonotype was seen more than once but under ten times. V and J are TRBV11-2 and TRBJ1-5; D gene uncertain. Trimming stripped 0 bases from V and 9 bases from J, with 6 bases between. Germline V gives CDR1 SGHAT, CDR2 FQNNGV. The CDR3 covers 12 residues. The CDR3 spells CASSLDRGPQHF. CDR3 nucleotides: TGTGCCAGCAGCTTAGATCGTGGGCCCCAGCATTTT.